The 2 T cell receptor beta chains presented below share a single source sample, sequenced in a study of molecular identifiers for immune sequencing clone quantification. In TCRdb, the PCR reads were re-called with MiXCR into one record per CDR3 protein. The data show 490,000 or so distinct CDR3 sequences, about 22% seen once. Sequenced input: naive CD8+ T cells from blood, with Jurkat cell RNA spiked in. Subset specified: FACS-sorted CD8+CD4-CCR7+CD45RA+ naive T cells. The receptor set was obtained from a human donor in good health. Some libraries in this study had Jurkat cell RNA spiked in.

The rearrangement joins TRBV9 to TRBJ2-7; D uncertain. Trimming removed 4 bases at V and 0 bases at J, with 11 bases between. The CDR3 contains 14 residues. Germline V gene sequence: CDR1 SGDLS, CDR2 YYNGEE. CDR3 residues: CASSPMADSYEQYF. The DNA of the CDR3 is TGTGCCAGCAGCCCCATGGCCGACTCCTACGAGCAGTACTTC.

This clonotype was found many times. The CDR3 sequence: CSAISHYGYTF. Written as DNA, the CDR3 is TGCAGTGCTATCTCCCACTATGGCTACACCTTC. This rearrangement joins TRBV20-1 to TRBJ1-2; unclear D gene. Germline-derived CDR1 and CDR2 are DFQATT and SNEGSKA (reference sequence). Trimming removed 4 bases from V and 3 bases from J, with 6 bases in between. The CDR3 is 11 residues long.